This is a list of T cell receptor beta chains from one sample in a study of vaccination and CD4 T cells after COVID-19. MiXCR, applied by TCRdb to the PCR reads, yields one record per CDR3 protein. The data show some 20,000 distinct CDR3 sequences, less than 55% seen once. These TCRs' antigens remain unknown. The input for sequencing was CD4+ T cells from blood, cultured in vitro, taken after SARS-CoV-2 vaccination. The source of these receptors is a human donor who had recovered from COVID-19. Each CDR3 is given with its conserved first and last residue. A D gene is named only where the DNA matches it firmly. Some rows mark clone size as missing; the rest say once, few, many or name a class of expanded clone.

size: few
J: TRBJ1-5
V: TRBV7-9
D: -
DNA: TGTGCCAGCAGCTTAACCCGGGACAATCAGCCCCAGCATTTT
CDR3: CASSLTRDNQPQHF

size: -
J: TRBJ2-3
V: TRBV6-1
D: -
DNA: TGTGCCAGCACCGGGAGACAGGGAGACGATACGCAGTATTTT
CDR3: CASTGRQGDDTQYF

size: -
J: TRBJ1-1
V: TRBV19
D: -
DNA: TGTGCCAGTAGTATAAGGGGTATGAACACTGAAGCTTTCTTT
CDR3: CASSIRGMNTEAFF

size: few
J: TRBJ1-2
V: TRBV20-1
D: -
DNA: TGCAGTGCTACGATCTCCACTAACTATGGCTACACCTTC
CDR3: CSATISTNYGYTF

size: few
J: TRBJ2-7
V: TRBV7-2
D: TRBD2
DNA: TGTGCCAGCAGCTTAGTTAGCGGGAGAGGATCCTACGAGCAGTACTTC
CDR3: CASSLVSGRGSYEQYF

size: -
J: TRBJ2-4
V: TRBV6-1
D: -
DNA: TGTGCCAGCAGTAGGGATTCCAAAAACATTCAGTACTTC
CDR3: CASSRDSKNIQYF

size: -
J: TRBJ1-1
V: TRBV6-1
D: -
DNA: TGTGCCAGCCGCCGGGGGGCTGGTGTGGAGAACACTGAAGCTTTCTTT
CDR3: CASRRGAGVENTEAFF

size: -
J: TRBJ2-3
V: TRBV24-1
D: -
DNA: TGTGCCACCAGTGATCCCCGGGGCACGAGCACAGATACGCAGTATTTT
CDR3: CATSDPRGTSTDTQYF

size: -
J: TRBJ1-2
V: TRBV19
D: -
DNA: TGTGCCAGTAGTCCCGAACCCCTCCGGGGGTCTAGTGGCTACACCTTC
CDR3: CASSPEPLRGSSGYTF

size: -
J: TRBJ1-2
V: TRBV28
D: -
DNA: TGTGCCAGCAGTTTAAGCGGGTCTCTCTCCACCTTC
CDR3: CASSLSGSLSTF

size: -
J: TRBJ1-1
V: TRBV20-1
D: TRBD1
DNA: TGCAGTGCCGCCGGGACAGCCGAAGCTTTCTTT
CDR3: CSAAGTAEAFF

size: few
J: TRBJ2-3
V: TRBV7-3
D: -
DNA: TGTGCCAGCAGCTTAGGGGGGGCTAACACAGATACGCAGTATTTT
CDR3: CASSLGGANTDTQYF

size: -
J: TRBJ2-5
V: TRBV7-3
D: -
DNA: TGTGCCAGCAGCTTAGGGGCAGGGGAGACCCAGTACTTC
CDR3: CASSLGAGETQYF

size: -
J: TRBJ1-6
V: TRBV14
D: -
DNA: TGTGCCAGCAGCCAAATCGGGGCGGGGGCTAATTCACCCCTCCACTTT
CDR3: CASSQIGAGANSPLHF

size: -
J: TRBJ2-1
V: TRBV27
D: -
DNA: TGTGCCAGCAGTGCCGGTTTTCAGGTGTTCAATGAGCAGTTCTTC
CDR3: CASSAGFQVFNEQFF

size: few
J: TRBJ1-1
V: TRBV6-1
D: -
DNA: TGTGCCAGCAGATCGGGGGGGCCGTACACTGAAGCTTTCTTT
CDR3: CASRSGGPYTEAFF

size: -
J: TRBJ2-7
V: TRBV28
D: -
DNA: TGTGCCAGCAGTTTAGTACGCCGAGCTTCCTACGAGCAGTACTTC
CDR3: CASSLVRRASYEQYF

size: -
J: TRBJ2-3
V: TRBV7-2
D: TRBD1
DNA: TGTGCCAGCAGCTTGCGACAGGGGTGGGATACGCAGTATTTT
CDR3: CASSLRQGWDTQYF

size: -
J: TRBJ1-1
V: TRBV15
D: -
DNA: TGTGCCACCAGCCCACGGGGGAACACTGAAGCTTTCTTT
CDR3: CATSPRGNTEAFF

size: -
J: TRBJ2-5
V: TRBV7-2
D: TRBD2
DNA: TGTGCCAGCATCCGGGGGGGGCCAGGGGTAGGGCAAGAGACCCAGTACTTC
CDR3: CASIRGGPGVGQETQYF

size: few
J: TRBJ1-6
V: TRBV19
D: -
DNA: TGTGCCAGTCGAGGCAGGGAGCTCGGGGATAATTCACCCCTCCACTTT
CDR3: CASRGRELGDNSPLHF

size: -
J: TRBJ1-5
V: TRBV19
D: -
DNA: TGTGCCGGTAGTATAGAGGGGGGACGAGTAAATCAGCCCCAGCATTTT
CDR3: CAGSIEGGRVNQPQHF

size: few
J: TRBJ1-6
V: TRBV7-9
D: -
DNA: TGTGCCAGCAGCCGACAGTCTGATAATTCACCCCTCCACTTT
CDR3: CASSRQSDNSPLHF

size: few
J: TRBJ2-7
V: TRBV15
D: -
DNA: TGTGCCACCAGCAGAGAAAGGGCCGAGCAGTACTTC
CDR3: CATSRERAEQYF

size: few
J: TRBJ1-1
V: TRBV6-2/TRBV6-3
D: TRBD1
DNA: TGTGCCAGCAGTTACCCGTCGACAGGGGTGAACACTGAAGCTTTCTTT
CDR3: CASSYPSTGVNTEAFF

size: -
J: TRBJ2-5
V: TRBV4-3
D: -
DNA: TGCGCCAGCAGCCAAGATTTATCAGAGACCCAGTACTTC
CDR3: CASSQDLSETQYF

size: few
J: TRBJ1-1
V: TRBV7-9
D: -
DNA: TGTGCCAGCAGCTTGGGTTCCCATGGAGGGGGCACTGAAGCTTTCTTT
CDR3: CASSLGSHGGGTEAFF

size: -
J: TRBJ1-1
V: TRBV21-1
D: -
DNA: TGTGCCAGCAGGACCGACAGGGGCGGTACGAACACTGAAGCTTTCTTT
CDR3: CASRTDRGGTNTEAFF

size: -
J: TRBJ2-7
V: TRBV10-2
D: -
DNA: TGCGCCAGCAGTGAGTCGGCGGCATCTTACGAGCAGTACTTC
CDR3: CASSESAASYEQYF

size: few
J: TRBJ1-5
V: TRBV19
D: -
DNA: TGTGCCAGTAGTATCCCGTATCAGCCCCAGCATTTT
CDR3: CASSIPYQPQHF

size: few
J: TRBJ2-7
V: TRBV6-5
D: -
DNA: TGTGCCAGCAGTTCCATGAGGAGCTCCTACGAGCAGTACTTC
CDR3: CASSSMRSSYEQYF

size: -
J: TRBJ2-7
V: TRBV10-2
D: TRBD1
DNA: TGCGCCAGCAGCAGGACAGGGGATACCTACGAGCAGTACTTC
CDR3: CASSRTGDTYEQYF

size: -
J: TRBJ2-1
V: TRBV7-2
D: -
DNA: TGTGCCAGCAGCTCCTATAGGAATGAGCAGTTCTTC
CDR3: CASSSYRNEQFF

size: few
J: TRBJ1-5
V: TRBV12-3/TRBV12-4
D: -
DNA: TGTGCCAGCAGGGCCACAGGGAATCAGCCCCAGCATTTT
CDR3: CASRATGNQPQHF

size: -
J: TRBJ1-1
V: TRBV5-1
D: -
DNA: TGCGCCAGCAGCACCGGACAGACTGAAGCTTTCTTT
CDR3: CASSTGQTEAFF

size: -
J: TRBJ1-5
V: TRBV30
D: -
DNA: TGTGCCTGGAGTGAAGACAGCTCGCCCCAGCATTTT
CDR3: CAWSEDSSPQHF

size: -
J: TRBJ1-6
V: TRBV11-2
D: TRBD1
DNA: TGTGCCAGCAGCTCTCTGACAGGGGCAAATTCACCCCTCCACTTT
CDR3: CASSSLTGANSPLHF

size: -
J: TRBJ2-7
V: TRBV7-2
D: TRBD2
DNA: TGTGCCAGCAGCTTCACTAGCGGGAACGAGCAGTACTTC
CDR3: CASSFTSGNEQYF

size: few
J: TRBJ1-6
V: TRBV20-1
D: -
DNA: TGCAGTGCTAGAGGGCAGGGTTATTCACCCCTCCACTTT
CDR3: CSARGQGYSPLHF

size: -
J: TRBJ2-1
V: TRBV6-2/TRBV6-3
D: -
DNA: TGTGCCAGCAGTTACTCAAGGACCCCTCATAGGGCCGTCTCCTACAATGAGCAGTTCTTC
CDR3: CASSYSRTPHRAVSYNEQFF

size: few
J: TRBJ1-1
V: TRBV7-2
D: TRBD1
DNA: TGTGCCAGCAGCGTAGACAGGGTTCAAACTGAAGCTTTCTTT
CDR3: CASSVDRVQTEAFF

size: -
J: TRBJ1-5
V: TRBV28
D: TRBD1
DNA: TGTGCCAGCAGTCCACAGGGGAACCAGCCCCAGCATTTT
CDR3: CASSPQGNQPQHF

size: -
J: TRBJ1-5
V: TRBV7-2
D: TRBD1
DNA: TGTGCCAGCAGCCCAGGGACAGGAGCTAGCAATCAGCCCCAGCATTTT
CDR3: CASSPGTGASNQPQHF

size: -
J: TRBJ2-3
V: TRBV12-3/TRBV12-4
D: -
DNA: TGTGCCAGCAGTTTAGGGGTAGACCGCACAGATACGCAGTATTTT
CDR3: CASSLGVDRTDTQYF